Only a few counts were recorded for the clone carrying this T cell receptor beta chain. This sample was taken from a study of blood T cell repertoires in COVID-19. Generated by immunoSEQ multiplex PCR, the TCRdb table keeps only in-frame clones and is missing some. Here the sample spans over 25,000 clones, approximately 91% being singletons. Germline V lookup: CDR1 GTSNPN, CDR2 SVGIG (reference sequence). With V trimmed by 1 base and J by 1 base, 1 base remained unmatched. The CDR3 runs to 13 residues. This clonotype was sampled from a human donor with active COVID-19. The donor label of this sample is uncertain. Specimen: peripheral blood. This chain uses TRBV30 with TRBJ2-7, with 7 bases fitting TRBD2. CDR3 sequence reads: CAWSAGGSYEQYF. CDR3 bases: TGTGCCTGGAGTGCGGGAGGTTCCTACGAGCAGTACTTC.